Listed here is a single TCR beta chain. What it recognizes is unknown. Sequencing was performed with immunoSEQ multiplex PCR; in TCRdb, only in-frame clones are kept and a portion is missing. Of fewer than 9,000 clones in the sample, approximately 65% were seen once. Treatment here: treatment-naive control, cytoreductive nephrectomy. Control tumors came from treatment-naive patients without prior radiation. Sequenced control tumors were from more than ten males and several females, median age roughly 50. This entry is derived from a study of radiation and T cells in renal cell carcinoma. Study conclusions and caveats: Compared with controls, irradiated tumors showed greater TCR clonality. Irradiated tumors held more dominant CDR3 motifs than control tumors.

Between the trimmed V and J ends, which lost 7 bases and 6 bases, there was a span of 9 bases. Germline V gene sequence: CDR1 MRHNA, CDR2 SNTAGT. The CDR3 totals 11 residues. The clonotype comes from a woman in her sixties or seventies with renal cell carcinoma. The chain couples TRBV6-4 to TRBJ1-2, with D unclear. Sequencing used tumor tissue, obtained from a patient whose treatment was nephrectomy without radiotherapy. The CDR3 sequence is CASTQKDGYTF. As DNA, the CDR3 is TGTGCCAGCACACAAAAGGATGGCTACACCTTC.